These 4 T cell receptor beta chains originate from one sample sequenced in a study of PD-1 blockade in classical Hodgkin lymphoma. Method: immunoSEQ multiplex PCR; TCRdb's copy keeps in-frame clones and lacks some. This sample carries more than 140,000 clones, under 85% of them seen once, and the ten largest clones take 9.2%. There was relapse after autologous stem cell transplantation in every patient, and there was variation in brentuximab vedotin exposure. The sample consisted of peripheral blood mononuclear cells (PBMCs), taken before the second cycle of nivolumab. The receptors shown here come from a human donor with classical Hodgkin lymphoma.

This clone was counted only a few times. The chain uses TRBV10-3 and TRBJ2-5; D perhaps matches TRBD1 (6 bases). The CDR3 runs to 16 residues. Germline V gene lookup returns CDR1 ENHRY and CDR2 SYGVKD. Trimming removed 0 bases at V and 3 bases at J, with 14 bases between. CDR3 protein: CAISESLWQGKETQYF. The CDR3 bases are TGTGCCATCAGTGAGTCGTTATGGCAGGGGAAAGAGACCCAGTACTTC.

The chain employs TRBV27 and TRBJ1-5, with D perhaps TRBD1 (5 bases). V was clipped by 4 bases and J by 0 bases, with 19 bases between them. Germline values: CDR1 MNHEY, CDR2 SMNVEV (reference sequence). The CDR3 runs to 18 residues. The CDR3 is CASSSSTEPSDSNQPQHF. Here the CDR3 DNA reads TGTGCCAGCAGTTCCTCGACAGAGCCCAGCGATAGCAATCAGCCCCAGCATTTT.

The rearrangement uses TRBV27 and TRBJ2-3; D is ambiguous. CDR3 size: 13 residues. Trimming left V 2 bases short and J 0 bases short, with 3 bases between. Germline CDR1 and CDR2: MNHEY and SMNVEV (reference sequence). The CDR3 DNA is TGTGCCAGCAGTTTACTTAGCACAGATACGCAGTATTTT. Translating it yields CASSLLSTDTQYF.

The chain couples TRBV6-1 to TRBJ1-2, with D uncertain. The germline V and J ends were trimmed by 7 bases and 1 base, with 13 bases remaining between them. The CDR3 sequence is 14 residues long. The germline gives CDR1 MNHNS, CDR2 SASEGT. DNA of the CDR3: TGTGCCAGCAAAGGACCGGTGGGTAACTATGGCTACACCTTC. Protein sequence: CASKGPVGNYGYTF.